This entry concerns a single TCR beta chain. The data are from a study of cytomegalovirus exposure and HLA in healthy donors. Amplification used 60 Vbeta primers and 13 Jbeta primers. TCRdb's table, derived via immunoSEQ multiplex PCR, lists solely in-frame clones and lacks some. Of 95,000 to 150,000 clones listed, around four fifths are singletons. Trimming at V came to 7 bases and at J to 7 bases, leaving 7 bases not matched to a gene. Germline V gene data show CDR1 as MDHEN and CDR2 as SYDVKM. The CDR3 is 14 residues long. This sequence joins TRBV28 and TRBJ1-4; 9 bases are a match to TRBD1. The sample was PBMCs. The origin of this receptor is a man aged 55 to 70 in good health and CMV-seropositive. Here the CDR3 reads CASNDRGTGEKLFF. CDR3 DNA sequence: TGTGCCAGCAACGACAGGGGGACGGGTGAAAAACTGTTTTTT.